What follows are 25 T cell receptor beta chains derived from one specimen sequenced in a study of blood T cells in healthy people across ages (dated by TCRdb to the mid-2010s). Libraries were prepared through 5' RACE. Sequencing instrument: Illumina HiSeq 2500. The second PCR ran for about 7 to 11 cycles and used a J-beta primer mix along with a sample-barcoded 5' primer. TCRdb ran its own pipeline on the public reads, namely fastp trimming at Q25 and MiXCR clone calling, and kept in-frame beta chains. Entries that share a CDR3 protein sequence are merged under the most common genes and DNA. The sample has around 280,000 distinct CDR3 sequences on record, roughly 26% of them singletons. The ten largest account for approximately 28% of the sample. Sample: blood. These receptors all come from a woman aged 65 to 85 in good health.

This clonotype has more than one count but fewer than ten. This may be a read error: a much more frequent sequence differs by one nucleotide. The chain joins TRBV7-2 to TRBJ2-5; 7 bases line up with TRBD1. The CDR3 length is 15 residues. Germline V lookup: CDR1 SGHTA, CDR2 FQGNSA. V was clipped by 5 bases and J by 7 bases; unmatched bases: 13. CDR3: CASSNRGSAGATQYF. CDR3 bases: TGTGCCAGCAGCAACAGGGGAAGCGCAGGAGCGACCCAGTACTTC.

The V gene is TRBV20-1, the J gene TRBJ1-1; D is perhaps TRBD1 (6 bases). This CDR3 region has 15 residues. Germline lookup yields CDR1 DFQATT and CDR2 SNEGSKA (reference sequence). V was shortened by 3 bases and J by 3 bases, with 17 bases between the two germline ends. As DNA, the CDR3 is TGCAGTGCTAGCCCGGGACACCTAAAGGACACTGAAGCTTTCTTT. Its translation: CSASPGHLKDTEAFF.

This clonotype was counted between two and nine times. V and J are TRBV7-9 and TRBJ2-6; D not resolved. V dropped 5 bases and J dropped 4 bases, with 9 bases sitting between them. The CDR3 contains 14 residues. CDR1 is SEHNR, CDR2 FQNEAQ, per germline (reference sequence). The CDR3 coding sequence is TGTGCCAGCAGCGACCCTTCCGGGGCCAACGTCCTGACTTTC. As protein: CASSDPSGANVLTF.

The J gene is TRBJ2-1, the V gene TRBV7-9, with D perhaps matching TRBD1 or TRBD2 (6 bases each). Germline CDR1 and CDR2: SEHNR and FQNEAQ (reference sequence). Trimming took off 1 base at V and 1 base at J, with 14 bases between the two ends. The CDR3 consists of 17 residues. Here the CDR3 DNA reads TGTGCCAGCAGCTTAGAACTTGGGGGGCCTTCCTACAATGAGCAGTTCTTC. Translating gives CASSLELGGPSYNEQFF.

This clonotype was seen a few times. CDR3 loop: CSANRGGTEAFF. CDR3 DNA: TGCAGTGCTAACAGGGGTGGCACTGAAGCTTTCTTT. This rearrangement joins TRBV20-1 to TRBJ1-1, with TRBD1 identical over 7 bases. The CDR3 runs to 12 residues. From germline, CDR1 is DFQATT and CDR2 SNEGSKA (reference sequence). V lost 4 bases to trimming and J lost 4 bases; unmatched junction nucleotides: 3.

This clonotype was seen only a few times. The chain carries TRBV15 and TRBJ1-4; D is uncertain. The CDR3 length is 15 residues. Germline values: CDR1 LNHNV, CDR2 YYDKDF (reference sequence). Trimming took 1 base from V and 5 from J, leaving 11 bases between them. The CDR3, as DNA: TGTGCCACCAGCAGAGGCCAGTCGGGAAATGAAAAACTGTTTTTT. Translating it yields CATSRGQSGNEKLFF.

This clonotype was seen more than once but under ten times. CDR3 region: CASRRGTQPQHF. CDR3 in DNA: TGTGCCAGCAGGAGGGGAACTCAGCCCCAGCATTTT. The chain carries TRBV12-3 or TRBV12-4 and TRBJ1-5; possibly TRBD1 for D (5 bases). With 6 bases removed from V and 6 bases from J, the gap between germline ends came to 9 bases. The length of the CDR3 is 12 residues.

The CDR3 protein is CASSSGLAEVNEQFF. In DNA, the CDR3 is TGTGCCAGCAGTTCGGGACTAGCGGAGGTCAATGAGCAGTTCTTC. The chain links TRBV28 to TRBJ2-1; TRBD2 agrees at 11 bases. This CDR3 has 15 residues. The J segment lost 6 bases and the V segment lost 4 bases, leaving 5 bases of the junction unmatched. Germline values: CDR1 MDHEN, CDR2 SYDVKM.

The chain uses TRBV28 and TRBJ2-5; TRBD2 aligns across 8 bases. The J call may be mistaken, given a closer DNA end match to TRBJ2-7. Germline loops: CDR1 MDHEN, CDR2 SYDVKM. The CDR3 sequence is 19 residues long. CDR3: CASSSPLGTLSGNLYEQYF. CDR3 in DNA: TGTGCCAGCAGTTCCCCCTTGGGCACGCTTAGCGGGAACCTCTACGAGCAGTACTTC.

The gene calls are TRBV28 and TRBJ1-2, with unresolved D. Trimming pared 4 bases from V and 8 bases from J, leaving 8 bases between. The germline gives CDR1 MDHEN, CDR2 SYDVKM. This CDR3 has 11 amino acids. The CDR3 sequence: CASSSGKGYTF. CDR3 sequence (DNA): TGTGCCAGCAGTTCTGGGAAAGGCTACACCTTC.

The V and J genes are TRBV12-3 or TRBV12-4 and TRBJ2-7; 7 nucleotides line up with TRBD2. V was pared by 6 bases and J by 3 bases, with 11 bases of the junction left unmatched. The CDR3 is 15 amino acids. The CDR3 loop is CASRGGDGGYYEQYF. The CDR3 DNA is TGTGCCAGCAGGGGGGGGGACGGTGGGTACTACGAGCAGTACTTC.

In its sample, this clonotype was seen many times. The chain recombines TRBV20-1 with TRBJ1-6; D call uncertain. The CDR3 is made up of 14 amino acids. Per the germline V gene, CDR1 is DFQATT and CDR2 is SNEGSKA (reference sequence). Between the trimmed V and J ends, which lost 3 bases and 7 bases, there was a span of 13 bases. The CDR3 DNA reads as TGCAGTGCTAGGACGACGGAAGGAAATTCACCCCTCCACTTT. It is translated as CSARTTEGNSPLHF.

There are a few counts of this clonotype. At one end, the junction sequence differs from germline, possibly due to a read error. This chain links TRBV2 with TRBJ2-5, with D possibly being TRBD1 (6 bases). This CDR3 has 13 amino acids. Germline CDR1 reads SNHLY; CDR2 reads FYNNEI. The CDR3 region has the DNA TGTGCCAGCAGTGAAACTTGGGGGACAAACTCCCCGTTC. Amino acids: CASSETWGTNSPF.

V and J are TRBV5-1 and TRBJ1-1; 8 bases are a match to TRBD1. J lost 3 bases, V lost 0 bases, and 10 bases had no gene match. Germline CDR1 is SGHRS and CDR2 is YFSETQ. This CDR3 spans 17 amino acids. Here the CDR3 reads CASSLGQGMVSDTEAFF. CDR3 DNA sequence: TGCGCCAGCAGCTTGGGACAGGGGATGGTGTCGGACACTGAAGCTTTCTTT.

The chain combines TRBV5-4 with TRBJ2-4, with TRBD1 matching 7 bases. Germline assignment: CDR1 SGHNT and CDR2 YYREEE (reference sequence). The CDR3 is 16 amino acids. V lost 4 bases and J lost 0; bases outside the gene matches: 7. CDR3 sequence (DNA): TGTGCCAGCAGCATGGGACAGACTTCAGCCAAAAACATTCAGTACTTC. It is translated as CASSMGQTSAKNIQYF.

The chain links TRBV14 to TRBJ2-5, with D perhaps matching TRBD1 or TRBD2 (5 bases each). Trimming removed 1 base from V and 14 bases from J, with 29 bases in between. The CDR3 has 17 amino acids. CDR1 SGHDN and CDR2 FVKESK come from the germline V gene. Here the CDR3 reads CASSQGLGDRLTDRVYF. The CDR3, as DNA: TGTGCCAGCAGCCAAGGTTTGGGGGACCGCTTGACCGACCGGGTATACTTC.

This clonotype has only a few counts. V is TRBV12-3 or TRBV12-4 and J is TRBJ1-3, with D possibly TRBD1 on 5 matching bases. The CDR3 consists of 15 residues. V lost 0 bases to trimming and J lost 6 bases, with 12 bases between them. CDR3 amino acids: CASSLAGGGENTIYF. Here the CDR3 DNA reads TGTGCCAGCAGTTTAGCCGGGGGTGGGGAAAACACCATATATTTT.

V usage is TRBV4-2 and J usage is TRBJ2-5; perhaps TRBD1 as D (6 bases). The DNA end is a closer match to TRBJ2-7, so the J assignment may be wrong. The CDR3 is made up of 14 amino acids. In germline, CDR1 is LGHNA, CDR2 YNFKEQ. The CDR3 here is CASSQPGTLNEQYF. Here the CDR3 DNA reads TGTGCCAGCAGCCAACCCGGGACATTAAACGAGCAGTACTTC.

J is TRBJ2-7 and V is TRBV4-2; D may correspond to TRBD1 or TRBD2 (9 bases each). V was cut by 6 bases and J by 7 bases, with 22 bases left in between. Germline CDR1 LGHNA, CDR2 YNFKEQ. This CDR3 spans 15 amino acids. CDR3 nucleotides: TGTGCCAGCAGAAAAGGCGCTAGCGGGACAGGGGAGCAGTACTTC. This encodes CASRKGASGTGEQYF.

The V call is TRBV9, the J call TRBJ2-4, with TRBD1 matching over 8 bases. This CDR3 comprises 14 residues. Trimming cost V 2 bases and J 8 bases; bases outside gene matches: 6. Germline V CDR1 and CDR2: SGDLS, YYNGEE. The chain's CDR3 is CASSVGQGADIQYF. As DNA, the CDR3 is TGTGCCAGCAGCGTTGGGCAGGGGGCGGACATTCAGTACTTC.

A few counts support this clonotype. This chain joins TRBV28 and TRBJ1-6; no clear D. The CDR3 runs to 14 residues. Germline V gene sequence: CDR1 MDHEN, CDR2 SYDVKM. The V end was cut by 6 bases, the J end by 5 bases, with 11 bases between. CDR3 coding DNA: TGTGCCAGCAGGGCCCAACACAATAATTCACCCCTCCACTTT. Residues: CASRAQHNNSPLHF.

The genes are TRBV7-2 and TRBJ2-3; D possibly matches TRBD1 or TRBD2 (5 bases each). Trimming pared 0 bases from V and 2 bases from J, leaving 12 bases between. This CDR3 is 16 amino acids long. Germline V gives CDR1 SGHTA, CDR2 FQGNSA. In DNA, the CDR3 is TGTGCCAGCAGCTTAGCTGGGACCAGAACCACAGATACGCAGTATTTT. Its translation is CASSLAGTRTTDTQYF. The whole variable domain, filled in from reference TRBV7-2 and TRBJ2-3, reads GAGVSQSPSNKVTEKGKDVELRCDPISGHTALYWYRQSLGQGLEFLIYFQGNSAPDKSGLPSDRFSAERTGGSVSTLTIQRTQQEDSAVYLCASSLAGTRTTDTQYFGPGTRLTVL.

This clonotype was detected a few times. V usage is TRBV7-3 and J usage is TRBJ2-5, with 12 bases fitting TRBD2. V lost 3 bases, J lost 1 base, and 3 bases stayed unmatched. The CDR3 spans 16 residues. The V gene's germline CDR1 is SGHTA and CDR2 FQGTGA. The CDR3 loop reads CASSFLAGGPQETQYF. The DNA for the CDR3 is TGTGCCAGCAGCTTCCTAGCGGGAGGGCCCCAAGAGACCCAGTACTTC.

The CDR3 protein is CASSLVGGATGELFF. CDR3 coding DNA: TGCGCCAGCAGCTTGGTTGGAGGGGCCACCGGGGAGCTGTTTTTT. The chain recombines TRBV5-1 with TRBJ2-2; weak D call: TRBD2 (6 bases). The CDR3 spans 15 residues. V was clipped by 0 bases and J by 4 bases, with 10 bases between them. Germline V gives CDR1 SGHRS, CDR2 YFSETQ.

This clonotype was counted many times. J is TRBJ2-3 and V is TRBV29-1; 8 positions match TRBD2. CDR3 length: 14 residues. Germline CDR1 and CDR2: SQVTM and ANQGSEA. The V and J ends lost 4 bases and 4 bases, in that order; junction bases with no gene match: 7. The CDR3 is CSVASGRGSDTQYF. The CDR3 nucleotides are TGCAGCGTTGCGAGCGGGAGAGGATCAGATACGCAGTATTTT.